The 27 T cell receptor beta chains in this list originate from one sample, sequenced in a study of T cell responses to AZD1222 COVID-19 vaccine. Sequenced by immunoSEQ multiplex PCR; TCRdb stores in-frame clones only, minus some. The sample holds about 140,000 clones; more than 85% are singletons and the top ten take 2.5% to 3.5%. Sequences were derived from peripheral blood, sampled on day 0 of AZD1222 vaccination. These receptors originate from an adult in good health.

This clone has only one observation. V and J are TRBV18 and TRBJ2-1; TRBD2 agrees at 10 bases. The J segment lost 4 bases and the V segment lost 3 bases, leaving 3 bases of the junction unmatched. Germline V gene lookup returns CDR1 KGHSH and CDR2 LQKENI. CDR3 length equals 15 residues. DNA of the CDR3: TGTGCCAGCTCACCGGAGGGACTAGCGTACAATGAGCAGTTCTTC. As protein: CASSPEGLAYNEQFF.

The rearrangement uses TRBV7-2 and TRBJ2-7; a possible D gene is TRBD1 (5 bases). The CDR3 spans 15 residues. The V end was cut by 2 bases, the J end by 3 bases, with 14 bases between. CDR1 and CDR2 (germline): SGHTA, FQGNSA. The CDR3 DNA is TGTGCCAGCAGCTTATACCCTGGGGCCCTCTACGAGCAGTACTTC. This sequence encodes CASSLYPGALYEQYF.

V usage is TRBV19 and J usage is TRBJ1-1; D gene uncertain. The CDR3 spans 13 residues. V was pared by 1 base and J by 1 base, with 4 bases between. CDR1 is LNHDA, CDR2 SQIVND, per germline (reference sequence). CDR3 in DNA: TGTGCCAGTAGTATAGGATCGAACACTGAAGCTTTCTTT. Protein product: CASSIGSNTEAFF.

The V and J genes are TRBV6-5 and TRBJ2-7, with D perhaps being TRBD1 or TRBD2 (5 bases each). The CDR3 is made up of 13 amino acids. Germline loops: CDR1 MNHEY, CDR2 SVGAGI. V lost 11 bases to trimming and J lost 2 bases, with 16 bases between them. The CDR3 loop is CAVRRDGTYEQYF. The CDR3 DNA reads as TGTGCCGTTAGACGGGACGGAACCTACGAGCAGTACTTC.

This clone was seen once. This chain connects TRBV5-1 to TRBJ2-3; D is unclear. This CDR3 region has 17 residues. V lost 0 bases and J lost 2, with 16 bases in between. Germline CDR1 reads SGHRS; CDR2 reads YFSETQ. CDR3 sequence reads: CASSLDHSLRFTDTQYF. CDR3 bases: TGCGCCAGCAGCTTGGACCACAGCTTGAGATTCACAGATACGCAGTATTTT.

V gene TRBV4-1 combines with J gene TRBJ1-6, with D possibly TRBD1 on 6 matching bases. V was pared by 4 bases and J by 7 bases, with 11 bases between. In germline, CDR1 is MGHRA, CDR2 YSYEKL. This CDR3 is built from 14 residues. CDR3 in amino acids: CASSRTVGNSPLHF. The CDR3 DNA sequence: TGCGCCAGCAGCCGGACAGTTGGGAATTCACCCCTCCACTTT.

CDR3: CASSESYEQYF. CDR3 coding DNA: TGTGCCAGCAGTGAAAGCTACGAGCAGTACTTC. The chain recombines TRBV25-1 with TRBJ2-7; no clear D. Germline-derived CDR1 and CDR2 are MGHDK and SYGVNS. The CDR3 is 11 residues long. V was shortened by 2 bases and J by 3 bases, with 2 bases between the two germline ends.

Only one count was recorded for this clone. This chain connects TRBV7-8 to TRBJ2-7, with 7 bases aligning to TRBD2. The CDR3 extends over 17 amino acids. Unmatched junction bases numbered 14, after V lost 4 bases and J lost 2 bases. Germline V gene data show CDR1 as SGHVS and CDR2 as FQNEAQ. CDR3 protein: CASSSRPTILAAYEQYF. DNA for the CDR3: TGTGCCAGCAGCTCCAGGCCCACGATTCTAGCGGCCTACGAGCAGTACTTC.

This sequence joins TRBV4-3 and TRBJ2-7; D may correspond to TRBD1 or TRBD2 (5 bases each). CDR1 LGHNA and CDR2 YSLEER come from the germline V gene. Trimming shortened V by 0 bases and J by 3 bases, and 18 bases separated the two germline ends. This CDR3 contains 17 residues. In DNA form, the CDR3 reads TGCGCCAGCAGCCAAGATCTCTTCCGGGGCAGGGACTACGAGCAGTACTTC. Its protein product is CASSQDLFRGRDYEQYF.

The gene calls are TRBV12-3 or TRBV12-4 and TRBJ2-1; D is unresolved. This CDR3 comprises 12 residues. V dropped 5 bases and J dropped 9 bases, with 11 bases sitting between them. The CDR3 DNA is TGTGCCAGCAGTACTACAGTTAGTGAGCAGTTCTTC. Translated: CASSTTVSEQFF.

The J gene is TRBJ2-1, the V gene TRBV28, with 7 bases aligning to TRBD2. V dropped 10 bases and J dropped 7; count of bases not matched to a gene: 19. Germline values: CDR1 MDHEN, CDR2 SYDVKM. This CDR3 is 16 amino acids long. The CDR3 DNA is TGTGCCACCGGTGGGTGGGTGACTAGCATTCAGAATGAGCAGTTCTTC. Its protein product is CATGGWVTSIQNEQFF.

This chain links TRBV20-1 with TRBJ1-2; D is ambiguous. Germline V lookup: CDR1 DFQATT, CDR2 SNEGSKA (reference sequence). Trimming took off 5 bases at V and 7 bases at J, with 11 bases between the two ends. This CDR3 is built from 11 residues. As DNA, the CDR3 is TGCAGTGCTGCCCCAGTCGGTGGCTACACCTTC. It encodes CSAAPVGGYTF.

The V and J genes are TRBV9 and TRBJ2-2, with 15 positions matching TRBD2. The germline gives CDR1 SGDLS, CDR2 YYNGEE. The CDR3 has 16 amino acids. The V gene end was trimmed by 2 bases and the J gene end by 4 bases; junction bases not matched to a gene: 0. CDR3 sequence: CASSVGLAGGTGELFF. The CDR3 DNA sequence: TGTGCCAGCAGCGTGGGACTAGCGGGAGGCACCGGGGAGCTGTTTTTT.

V gene TRBV4-1 combines with J gene TRBJ2-7; D is possibly TRBD2 (5 bases). Trimming took off 4 bases at V and 6 bases at J, with 13 bases between the two ends. Per the germline V gene, CDR1 is MGHRA and CDR2 is YSYEKL. The CDR3 runs to 13 residues. DNA for the CDR3: TGCGCCAGCAGCCTAAACCTAGCCCGCGAGCAGTACTTC. The encoded protein is CASSLNLAREQYF.

This rearrangement joins TRBV11-1 to TRBJ2-7, with 13 bases aligning to TRBD2. CDR1 and CDR2 from the germline V gene are SGHAT and FQDESV (reference sequence). CDR3 size: 15 residues. The V gene end was trimmed by 5 bases and the J gene end by 3 bases; junction bases not matched to a gene: 4. CDR3 DNA: TGTGCCAGCAGCCAAGGACTAGCGGGAGACTACGAGCAGTACTTC. It encodes CASSQGLAGDYEQYF.

The chain is built from TRBV7-2 and TRBJ1-5, with 8 bases identical to TRBD1. V was pared by 6 bases and J by 3 bases, with 7 bases of the junction left unmatched. The CDR3 spans 15 residues. Germline CDR1 reads SGHTA; CDR2 reads FQGNSA. DNA of the CDR3: TGTGCCAGCAGTCCGGACAGGGCACACAATCAGCCCCAGCATTTT. Translated: CASSPDRAHNQPQHF.

This clone was detected a few times. The chain couples TRBV11-3 to TRBJ1-1; no firm D call. Trimming left V 2 bases short and J 2 bases short, with 6 bases between. This CDR3 is built from 13 residues. Germline assignment: CDR1 SGHNT and CDR2 YENEEA. The CDR3 sequence: CASSLLGNTEAFF. The CDR3 DNA sequence: TGTGCCAGCAGCTTATTAGGAAACACTGAAGCTTTCTTT. The whole variable domain, filled in from reference TRBV11-3 and TRBJ1-1, reads EAGVVQSPRYKIIEKKQPVAFWCNPISGHNTLYWYLQNLGQGPELLIRYENEEAVDDSQLPKDRFSAERLKGVDSTLKIQPAELGDSAVYLCASSLLGNTEAFFGQGTRLTVV.

CDR3 bases: TGTGCCAGTAGTCGCAGCTTGGTGGAGACCCAGTACTTC. The encoded protein is CASSRSLVETQYF. The chain joins TRBV19 to TRBJ2-5; D gene uncertain. This CDR3 is 13 amino acids long. The V and J ends lost 5 bases and 5 bases respectively, with 12 bases between them. Germline CDR1 is LNHDA and CDR2 is SQIVND (reference sequence).

This chain connects TRBV28 to TRBJ2-1; 9 bases align to TRBD2. Germline assignment: CDR1 MDHEN and CDR2 SYDVKM. The CDR3 length is 16 residues. V trimming: 1 base; J trimming: 4 bases; junction bases outside the gene matches: 5. CDR3 sequence: CASSLFSGRVYNEQFF. The CDR3 DNA follows: TGTGCCAGCAGTTTATTTAGCGGGAGAGTTTACAATGAGCAGTTCTTC.

This rearrangement joins TRBV19 to TRBJ2-5, with D tentatively TRBD1 (5 bases). The V and J ends lost 1 base and 1 base respectively, with 10 bases between them. Germline loops: CDR1 LNHDA, CDR2 SQIVND (reference sequence). This CDR3 has 15 residues. The CDR3 sequence is CASSIAQGLQETQYF. DNA for the CDR3: TGTGCCAGTAGTATAGCTCAGGGCCTCCAAGAGACCCAGTACTTC.

This clone came up a few times. The chain combines TRBV6-5 with TRBJ1-1, with no clear D. Germline V gene sequence: CDR1 MNHEY, CDR2 SVGAGI. CDR3 length equals 12 residues. Trimming pared 6 bases from V and 7 bases from J, leaving 12 bases between. The CDR3 loop is CASSDLGFEAFF. CDR3 in DNA: TGTGCCAGCAGCGACCTTGGCTTTGAAGCTTTCTTT.

This sequence joins TRBV25-1 and TRBJ1-4, with D hard to call. The CDR3 loop spans 15 amino acids. The V end was cut by 1 base, the J end by 6 bases, with 12 bases between. Germline V gene sequence: CDR1 MGHDK, CDR2 SYGVNS. The CDR3 protein is CASSELGPHDEKLFF. Here the CDR3 DNA reads TGTGCCAGCAGTGAATTAGGTCCGCACGATGAAAAACTGTTTTTT.

The chain recombines TRBV5-4 with TRBJ1-3, with D possibly TRBD1 on 6 matching bases. CDR3 length: 16 residues. Trimming shortened V by 5 bases and J by 0 bases, and 15 bases separated the two germline ends. Germline V gene lookup returns CDR1 SGHNT and CDR2 YYREEE (reference sequence). The CDR3 DNA reads as TGTGCCAGCAGTCCCGGGACATTTCGCTCTGGAAACACCATATATTTT. It yields the protein CASSPGTFRSGNTIYF. Full variable domain (rest looked up from reference TRBV5-4 and TRBJ1-3): ETGVTQSPTHLIKTRGQQVTLRCSSQSGHNTVSWYQQALGQGPQFIFQYYREEENGRGNFPPRFSGLQFPNYSSELNVNALELDDSALYLCASSPGTFRSGNTIYFGEGSWLTVV.

The CDR3 coding sequence is TGTGCCAGCAGCCAAGATCGGGCGGGAGCTGGGGCAGATACGCAGTATTTT. It is translated as CASSQDRAGAGADTQYF. The J gene is TRBJ2-3, the V gene TRBV14; 7 bases are shared with TRBD2. The CDR3 has 17 amino acids. Per the germline V gene, CDR1 is SGHDN and CDR2 is FVKESK. After removal of 0 bases from V and 4 bases from J, the junction contained 10 bases not matched to a gene.

A single count supports this clone. V is TRBV5-1 and J is TRBJ2-2, with D perhaps TRBD1 (6 bases). This CDR3 comprises 14 residues. V lost 5 bases and J 4 bases, leaving 12 bases between the germline ends. The germline gives CDR1 SGHRS, CDR2 YFSETQ. The CDR3 loop reads CASSPGTPTGELFF. For the CDR3, the DNA is TGCGCCAGCAGTCCCGGGACACCCACCGGGGAGCTGTTTTTT.

J is TRBJ1-1 and V is TRBV6-5, with D unclear. The V end lost 6 bases, the J end lost 1 base, and 9 bases lay between the germline ends. The CDR3 spans 13 residues. The germline V gene encodes CDR1 MNHEY and CDR2 SVGAGI. This CDR3 is CASSALKNTEAFF. DNA of the CDR3: TGTGCCAGCAGCGCTTTGAAGAACACTGAAGCTTTCTTT.

V gene TRBV19 combines with J gene TRBJ1-4; 8 bases are shared with TRBD1. The CDR3 length is 14 residues. Germline loops: CDR1 LNHDA, CDR2 SQIVND (reference sequence). The V segment lost 3 bases and the J segment 4 bases; nucleotides outside the gene matches: 1. The CDR3 reads CASSMDRVNEKLFF. For the CDR3, the DNA is TGTGCCAGTAGTATGGACAGGGTTAATGAAAAACTGTTTTTT. The full variable domain, in which reference TRBV19 and TRBJ1-4 provide the parts outside the CDR3, is DGGITQSPKYLFRKEGQNVTLSCEQNLNHDAMYWYRQDPGQGLRLIYYSQIVNDFQKGDIAEGYSVSREKKESFPLTVTSAQKNPTAFYLCASSMDRVNEKLFFGSGTQLSVL.